A single sample is the source of the 23 T cell receptor beta chains below, sequenced in a study of T-cell reconstitution after alpha-beta-depleted transplantation in children. Unique molecular identifiers were incorporated during preparation of the TCRbeta library. TCRdb analysed the PCR reads with MiXCR anew, one entry per CDR3 protein. The sample includes a few hundred thousand distinct CDR3 sequences, 10% to 15% of them seen just once. The material sequenced was PBMCs, mostly from graft donor cells, taken 360 days after TCRalphabeta/CD19-depleted stem cell transplant. The receptors originated from a male patient aged 10 to 17 who had a stem cell transplant for acute myeloid leukemia, so the T cells may come from the graft donor.

This clonotype was counted between two and nine times. The chain recombines TRBV7-9 with TRBJ2-5; D is possibly TRBD2 (7 bases). CDR1 is SEHNR and CDR2 is FQNEAQ in the germline V gene (reference sequence). Trimming took off 4 bases at V and 5 bases at J, with 20 bases between the two ends. The CDR3 is 16 residues long. CDR3 bases: TGTGCCAGCAGCTCAGGACCGCGGGGGCGGAATGAGACCCAGTACTTC. It codes for CASSSGPRGRNETQYF.

This clonotype was recorded many times. This chain uses TRBV28 with TRBJ2-7; possibly TRBD1 or TRBD2 for D (5 bases each). CDR1 is MDHEN and CDR2 is SYDVKM in the germline V gene. The CDR3 runs 15 residues. V was clipped by 4 bases and J by 2 bases, with 15 bases between them. DNA for the CDR3: TGTGCCAGCAGTTCGGGGCCCTTCGTGACCTACGAGCAGTACTTC. Translated, it gives CASSSGPFVTYEQYF.

The chain couples TRBV7-6 to TRBJ2-1; no reliable D call. V dropped 5 bases and J dropped 3 bases, with 17 bases sitting between them. From germline, CDR1 is SGHVS and CDR2 FNYEAQ. The CDR3 is made up of 16 amino acids. The CDR3 DNA follows: TGTGCCAGCAGCCCCTACGAAGTCCTTCTCTACAATGAGCAGTTCTTC. Translating gives CASSPYEVLLYNEQFF.

This clonotype came up a few times. The chain has TRBV27 and TRBJ1-2; D gene ambiguous. CDR1 and CDR2 from the germline V gene are MNHEY and SMNVEV (reference sequence). V was clipped by 0 bases and J by 5 bases, with 16 bases between them. This CDR3 has 16 residues. The CDR3 DNA is TGTGCCAGCAGTTTATCCCGCAGTTTAAGCAGTTATGGCTACACCTTC. As protein: CASSLSRSLSSYGYTF.

This chain connects TRBV24-1 to TRBJ2-4; TRBD1 agrees at 7 bases. Germline CDR1 is KGHDR and CDR2 is SFDVKD. The CDR3 totals 16 residues. With 5 bases clipped from V and 1 base from J, the junction kept 7 bases outside the gene matches. The CDR3 loop is CATSGTGERAKNIQYF. The CDR3 DNA is TGTGCCACCAGTGGTACAGGGGAAAGGGCCAAAAACATTCAGTACTTC.

This chain connects TRBV2 to TRBJ2-1, with 9 bases aligning to TRBD2. V lost 4 bases to trimming and J lost 9 bases; unmatched junction nucleotides: 10. CDR3 length equals 15 residues. Germline CDR1 reads SNHLY; CDR2 reads FYNNEI. The CDR3 nucleotides are TGTGCCAGCAGTGTAGGAGTAGCGGGAGCCGGTGAGCAGTTCTTC. This sequence encodes CASSVGVAGAGEQFF.

The chain combines TRBV18 with TRBJ2-5; maybe TRBD1 (5 bases). The CDR3 is 16 amino acids. Germline CDR1 reads KGHSH; CDR2 reads LQKENI. V lost 3 bases and J lost 4, with 18 bases in between. CDR3 DNA: TGTGCCAGCTCACCCCAAGGGGTCAGCGATGGAGAGACCCAGTACTTC. As protein: CASSPQGVSDGETQYF.

As to this clonotype: This may stem from a read error, because a much larger clone lies one nucleotide away. The V call is TRBV12-3 or TRBV12-4, the J call TRBJ2-3; 12 positions match TRBD2. The CDR3 covers 15 residues. The ends lost 6 bases at V and 2 bases at J; junction bases unmatched: 3. CDR3 in DNA: TGTGCCAGCAGCCGACTAGCGGGAGACACAGATACGCAGTATTTT. It specifies CASSRLAGDTDTQYF.

The chain combines TRBV4-1 with TRBJ2-7; 10 bases match TRBD1. This CDR3 is 16 amino acids long. Germline lookup yields CDR1 MGHRA and CDR2 YSYEKL. V shed 2 bases, J shed 1 base, and the junction held 5 bases outside the gene matches. The CDR3 sequence is CASSQTRDRGSYEQYF. The CDR3 DNA sequence: TGCGCCAGCAGCCAAACCCGGGACAGGGGATCCTACGAGCAGTACTTC.

This clonotype has just a few counts. The V gene is TRBV20-1, the J gene TRBJ2-7; no firm D call. The CDR3 length is 11 residues. The V gene's germline CDR1 is DFQATT and CDR2 SNEGSKA (reference sequence). Written as DNA, the CDR3 is TGCATCTTAAAGTCGGATTACGAGCAGTACTTC. It codes for CILKSDYEQYF.

The V call is TRBV11-2, the J call TRBJ2-1, with D unresolved. Looked up from germline, CDR1 is SGHAT and CDR2 is FQNNGV. V was shortened by 1 base and J by 9 bases, with 10 bases between the two germline ends. This CDR3 spans 13 amino acids. This chain's CDR3 is CASSLVPRGEQFF. In nucleotides, the CDR3 is TGTGCCAGCAGCTTAGTCCCCAGAGGTGAGCAGTTCTTC.

This clonotype came up many times. This chain joins TRBV7-6 and TRBJ2-3; 9 nucleotides match TRBD1. The CDR3 covers 16 residues. The ends lost 6 bases at V and 7 bases at J; junction bases unmatched: 14. The V gene's germline CDR1 is SGHVS and CDR2 FNYEAQ. Here the CDR3 reads CASRPPGQGGSNTQYF. CDR3 bases: TGTGCCAGCAGGCCTCCGGGACAGGGAGGCTCGAATACGCAGTATTTT.

This clonotype came up a few times. The rearrangement links TRBV29-1 to TRBJ1-1; D gene unclear. Deletions cut 3 bases from V and 4 bases from J, with 15 bases between. From germline, CDR1 is SQVTM and CDR2 ANQGSEA. The CDR3 is 14 residues long. CDR3 DNA sequence: TGCAGCGTTGATGGGCCGGGGTTGAGCACTGAAGCTTTCTTT. Amino acids: CSVDGPGLSTEAFF.

Many counts were recorded for this clonotype. The chain links TRBV20-1 to TRBJ2-2, with 8 bases aligning to TRBD2. Germline loops: CDR1 DFQATT, CDR2 SNEGSKA (reference sequence). Losses at the gene ends were 6 bases for V and 0 bases for J; bases not matched to a gene: 3. The CDR3 covers 14 residues. CDR3 loop: CSAVTSANTGELFF. In nucleotides, the CDR3 is TGCAGTGCGGTGACTAGCGCGAACACCGGGGAGCTGTTTTTT.

In its sample, this clonotype was seen many times. The V and J genes are TRBV20-1 and TRBJ2-7; 8 bases fit TRBD2. Germline values: CDR1 DFQATT, CDR2 SNEGSKA (reference sequence). Unmatched junction bases numbered 4, after V lost 0 bases and J lost 0 bases. The CDR3 contains 15 residues. CDR3 loop: CSARDLTSASYEQYF. In DNA form, the CDR3 reads TGCAGTGCTAGAGACCTGACTAGCGCCTCCTACGAGCAGTACTTC.

This clonotype was counted at least ten times. CDR3 sequence (DNA): TGCAGTGCAAAGATACCTAGCGGGTACGAGCAGTACTTC. This sequence encodes CSAKIPSGYEQYF. The chain is built from TRBV20-1 and TRBJ2-7; 8 bases align to TRBD2. Germline assignment: CDR1 DFQATT and CDR2 SNEGSKA (reference sequence). The CDR3 consists of 13 residues. Trimming cost V 6 bases and J 4 bases; bases outside gene matches: 8.

The sample holds a few counts of this clonotype. V gene TRBV2 combines with J gene TRBJ2-5; 11 bases fit TRBD2. Germline assignment: CDR1 SNHLY and CDR2 FYNNEI. This CDR3 comprises 16 residues. V gave up 8 bases and J gave up 3 bases; unmatched junction bases: 11. Here the CDR3 reads CASGRPGLAAKETQYF. The DNA of the CDR3 is TGTGCCAGCGGGAGGCCGGGACTAGCGGCTAAAGAGACCCAGTACTTC.

The chain couples TRBV7-2 to TRBJ2-7; tentative D call: TRBD2 (6 bases). V was shortened by 2 bases and J by 2 bases, with 19 bases between the two germline ends. There are 17 residues in the CDR3. Germline values: CDR1 SGHTA, CDR2 FQGNSA. The CDR3 nucleotides are TGTGCCAGCAGCTTAAGCAACCCTCGGGGCGGGACCTACGAGCAGTACTTC. This gives the protein CASSLSNPRGGTYEQYF.

This clonotype was counted between two and nine times. This sequence joins TRBV15 and TRBJ2-2; 14 bases map to TRBD2. Germline-derived CDR1 and CDR2 are LNHNV and YYDKDF (reference sequence). This CDR3 region has 18 residues. V gave up 2 bases and J gave up 6 bases; unmatched junction bases: 8. The chain's CDR3 is CATSRRGLAGDNPGELFF. In nucleotides, the CDR3 is TGTGCCACCAGCAGAAGGGGACTAGCGGGAGATAACCCCGGGGAGCTGTTTTTT.

Only a few counts were recorded for this clonotype. The chain recombines TRBV7-8 with TRBJ2-3; D perhaps matches TRBD2 (6 bases). V was pared by 1 base and J by 0 bases, with 14 bases between. CDR1 and CDR2 from the germline V gene are SGHVS and FQNEAQ. The CDR3 loop spans 17 amino acids. The CDR3 loop reads CASSLGGGITSTDTQYF. The DNA of the CDR3 is TGTGCCAGCAGCTTAGGCGGCGGGATCACTAGCACAGATACGCAGTATTTT. Full variable domain (remainder filled in from reference TRBV7-8 and TRBJ2-3): GAGVSQSPRYKVAKRGQDVALRCDPISGHVSLFWYQQALGQGPEFLTYFQNEAQLDKSGLPSDRFFAERPEGSVSTLKIQRTQQEDSAVYLCASSLGGGITSTDTQYFGPGTRLTVL.

The genes are TRBV28 and TRBJ2-7; 16 nucleotides align to TRBD2. CDR1 is MDHEN, CDR2 SYDVKM, per germline. The CDR3 is 19 amino acids. V was pared by 3 bases and J by 5 bases, with 13 bases of the junction left unmatched. CDR3 sequence (DNA): TGTGCCAGCAGTTTTAGGTTCCCGGGACTAGCGGGAGGGCGGGACGAGCAGTACTTC. The encoded protein is CASSFRFPGLAGGRDEQYF.

This chain's CDR3 is CATQFSGANVLTF. The CDR3 DNA reads TGTGCCACCCAGTTCTCTGGGGCCAACGTCCTGACTTTC. This rearrangement joins TRBV24-1 to TRBJ2-6; D gene ambiguous. Trimming removed 9 bases from V and 0 bases from J, with 5 bases in between. From germline, CDR1 is KGHDR and CDR2 SFDVKD. This CDR3 is built from 13 residues.

V and J are TRBV9 and TRBJ1-1, with D possibly being TRBD1 (6 bases). Between the trimmed V and J ends, which lost 0 bases and 4 bases, there was a span of 13 bases. The CDR3 is 15 residues long. Per the germline V gene, CDR1 is SGDLS and CDR2 is YYNGEE. CDR3: CASSVGGRRSTEAFF. CDR3 coding DNA: TGTGCCAGCAGCGTAGGGGGGCGCCGGAGCACTGAAGCTTTCTTT.